This T cell receptor beta chain was sequenced during a study of Graves' ophthalmopathy and Graves' hyperthyroidism (dated by TCRdb to 2017 to 2018). For the wider study: Peripheral blood samples were taken at the time of initial diagnosis, before any treatment was given. To explore V-J signatures that separate ophthalmopathy from hyperthyroidism, a discovery set of 95 to 100 patients was enrolled, consisting of under 50 with ophthalmopathy and roughly 60 with stable hyperthyroidism. An independent validation cohort comprised around 20 hyperthyroidism patients and over 15 patients who later progressed from hyperthyroidism to ophthalmopathy. Following sample collection, hyperthyroidism patients were given methimazole at a starting dose of 30 mg daily, and ophthalmopathy patients were given high-dose intravenous methylprednisolone. In roughly 6 hyperthyroidism patients, T-cell repertoires of thyroid tissue and blood were compared. The 100 discovery patients were randomly split 7:3 into training and test sets. In total, over 130 blood samples were TCR-sequenced: approximately 42 ophthalmopathy, 80 or so hyperthyroidism and roughly 17 hyperthyroidism-to-ophthalmopathy patients. The study used signatures of the TCR beta repertoire to tell Graves' ophthalmopathy apart from Graves' hyperthyroidism and to predict which patients would progress to ophthalmopathy. Summary of the overall study and its limitations: No statistical method was used to predetermine the sample size, and group allocation was not hidden from the investigators. In validation, the model predicted ophthalmopathy progression with 55% to 71% sensitivity and 72.22% specificity; roughly eleven predicted patients were CT-confirmed with GO in a median of approximately six months. Among expanded thyroid clonotypes with frequency above 0.001, most also showed up in blood, which suggests that blood repertoires may reflect the thyroid immune response. In cross-validation, the 13-signature model distinguished ophthalmopathy from stable hyperthyroidism with 85% to 90% sensitivity and around 81% specificity, and in the test set the corresponding values were roughly 78% and 74%.

The CDR3 starts with the cysteine, ends with the phenylalanine, and has 15 residues. CDR3 DNA only is kept here, 45 bases in frame from base 1. V loses 2 bases, J loses 2 bases, and the germline ends lie 13 bases apart. Via the germline V gene, CDR1 is KGHSH and CDR2 LQKENI. The ophthalmopathy patients had moderately to severely active disease, with a Clinical Activity Score of 3 or higher, a NOSPECS grade of 4 or higher, and a disease duration of less than 3 months. Patients with other autoimmune diseases, uncontrolled infections, pregnancy or lactation were excluded. Clinical symptoms, serum thyroxine, TRAb, thyroid ultrasound and orbital computed tomography were used for diagnosis. Using Ficoll-Paque density gradient centrifugation, PBMCs were isolated from 9.5 to 10 ml of fresh peripheral blood. Trizol reagent was used to extract the total RNA, and its quality was then checked on an Agilent 2100 Bioanalyzer.

In the case of this clonotype: Its antigen has not been determined. Base qualities were left out, and no much larger clone turns up one base away.

For repertoire sequencing, the TCR beta CDR3 regions were amplified from RNA transcripts. HTBI primers and the Qiagen OneStep RT-PCR kit were used in a first-round RT-PCR, which was followed by a second-round multiplex PCR, size selection and purification. Sequencing of the libraries was carried out on an Illumina HiSeq2000 in paired-end mode with 100 bp reads. The authors' pipeline ran thus. SOAPnuke was used for read processing, and reads with adapters, uncalled bases, a mean Phred below 15, or no exact constant-primer or identifier match were discarded. COPE v1.2.5 was used to merge high-quality paired reads. Clonotypes were defined as unique nucleotide sequences and were aligned to IMGT TRB V, D and J references using MiTCR v1.1. Only V-J combinations with frequency above 0.0001 were analysed, covering over 98% of repertoires. For each V-J combination, a TCR clonal expansion and chaos score was defined as F50 clonal expansion divided by the chaos observed in the TCRdist matrix. Welch's t-statistics and random forest were used to reduce the features to 13 V-J combinations, which were then used as input to a naive Bayes classifier. Thyroid-blood repertoire similarity was quantified with the Morisita-Horn index. TCRdb reworked the public reads: Q25 trimming with fastp, MiXCR clone assembly, productive beta chains retained. Rows merge per CDR3 protein into single entries with the most common DNA and genes. The V and J calls reflect TCRdb's pipeline rather than the authors' work. The sample data list fewer than 250,000 distinct CDR3 sequences, and 29% of these were observed just once. The top ten hold about 9.1% of the sample.

The TCR originated in a man aged 45-65 years with Graves' ophthalmopathy. Donor details come from another sample of the same person, matched by shared clones. This chain is built from TRBV18 and TRBJ2-7; too little of a D gene remains to name it. The source material was peripheral blood. The CDR3 amino acid sequence is: CASSPIGTAPYEQYF. The sequenced DNA is TGTGCCAGCTCACCAATAGGAACAGCCCCCTACGAGCAGTACTTC.